The present TCR beta chain was sequenced within a study of T cells expressing NK-cell markers. Across the whole study: Sorted CD3+CD56+NKG2C+, CD3+CD56+NKG2C- and CD3+CD56-NKG2C+ T-cell subsets were beta-chain profiled. With respect to HCMV, seven of the eight sequenced donors were seropositive, and one was seronegative. Broader study findings: NKG2C+ dominant clonotype frequencies in a handful of donors were roughly 1.0-7.5% of CD8+ T cells. Whether expanded NKG2C+ T cell clones were HCMV-specific remained unclear.

Germline assignment: CDR1 KGHSH and CDR2 LQKENI. This CDR3 has 14 amino acids. TCRdb reprocessed the 5' RACE reads, keeping one entry per CDR3 protein, no DNA. Here the sample table reports 200,000 to 300,000 distinct CDR3 sequences. Regarding this clonotype: Its antigen is still unknown.

The V call is TRBV18, the J call TRBJ2-4; there is no DNA to check the TCRdb D call of TRBD2. Sequencing was done on a sample of blood T cells: a sorted CD56 or NKG2C T cell subset, CD4+ or CD8+ T cells, or bulk PBMC T cells (not recorded which). This clonotype originated in a woman between 18 and 70 years old in good health. The chain's CDR3 is CASSPSASGGPGPF.